This entry concerns a single TCR beta chain. Its antigen is currently unknown. This specimen belongs to a study of cytomegalovirus exposure and HLA in healthy donors. The ends were cut back, 5 bases at V and 7 bases at J, with 16 bases in the middle. This CDR3 spans 14 amino acids. Germline V CDR1 and CDR2: SGHTA, FQGNSA. 60 Vbeta and 13 Jbeta primers were used in PCR. The repertoire was sequenced with immunoSEQ multiplex PCR; TCRdb's copy has only in-frame clones and lacks some. Of around 130,000 clones listed, around 81% were seen once; the top ten hold about 2%. Whole-study results and caveats: For most TCR sequences rarity was the rule, although some public TCRs occurred in many donors.

V usage is TRBV7-2 and J usage is TRBJ2-3; a weak D match, TRBD2 (6 bases). The source of this sequence is a woman aged 40-49 years in good health and CMV-seronegative. Source material: PBMCs. CDR3 protein: CASSGDLLRNTQYF. The CDR3 DNA reads as TGTGCCAGCAGCGGGGACTTACTCCGGAATACGCAGTATTTT. The variable domain in full, with the rest retrieved from reference TRBV7-2 and TRBJ2-3, is GAGVSQSPSNKVTEKGKDVELRCDPISGHTALYWYRQSLGQGLEFLIYFQGNSAPDKSGLPSDRFSAERTGGSVSTLTIQRTQQEDSAVYLCASSGDLLRNTQYFGPGTRLTVL.